This TCR beta chain was observed in a study of T cells after yellow fever vaccination. This clonotype was picked up a small number of times. Its antigen is unknown. TCRdb re-called the 5' RACE reads with MiXCR, one entry per CDR3 protein. This table has roughly 520,000 distinct CDR3 sequences, roughly a fifth appearing once. Study results and caveats: Among primary-vaccination clones, most reappeared after the booster, at 96% for CD4 and more than 75% for CD8.

Trimming removed 5 bases at V and 1 base at J, with 17 bases between. This CDR3 region has 16 residues. The origin of this receptor is a man aged 18 to 30 who received the YFV17D yellow fever vaccine. The V and J genes are TRBV12-3 or TRBV12-4 and TRBJ1-1; D ambiguous. The sample consisted of PBMCs, taken roughly 23 days after the first yellow fever vaccination. As DNA, the CDR3 is TGTGCCAGCAGTCTCTCGCTTTGGCGGGGGAACACTGAAGCTTTCTTT. Translation gives CASSLSLWRGNTEAFF.